Below are 11 T cell receptor beta chains sequenced from a single sample in a study of blood T cells in healthy people across ages. Together with a sample-barcoded 5' primer, a J-beta primer mix was included in a second PCR lasting roughly 6 to 12 cycles. TCRdb redid the calling of the 5' RACE reads with MiXCR, one entry per CDR3 protein. The sample lists roughly 680,000 distinct CDR3 sequences; around 45% were seen once. Sequenced material: blood. The receptor set was obtained from a woman in her sixties in good health.

This clonotype was detected only a few times. This chain joins TRBV4-2 and TRBJ2-7; D is ambiguous. CDR1 LGHNA and CDR2 YNFKEQ come from the germline V gene. The V gene lost 0 bases and the J gene lost 2 bases, with 8 bases spanning the gap. CDR3 length: 14 residues. The CDR3 sequence: CASSQDPATYEQYF. In nucleotides, the CDR3 is TGTGCCAGCAGCCAAGATCCAGCTACCTACGAGCAGTACTTC.

The rearrangement joins TRBV29-1 to TRBJ1-2, with D uncertain. The germline V and J ends were trimmed by 1 base and 6 bases, with 18 bases remaining between them. Looked up from germline, CDR1 is SQVTM and CDR2 is ANQGSEA. This CDR3 is 15 amino acids long. The CDR3 nucleotides are TGCAGCGTTGAAGCCCAGACGGCGGGAGGAGATGGCTACACCTTC. Amino acids: CSVEAQTAGGDGYTF.

The J gene is TRBJ2-1, the V gene TRBV28; 8 bases are a match to TRBD2. Per the germline V gene, CDR1 is MDHEN and CDR2 is SYDVKM. This CDR3 contains 11 residues. Losses at the gene ends were 6 bases for V and 15 bases for J; bases not matched to a gene: 7. CDR3 in amino acids: CASRLAARRFF. In nucleotides, the CDR3 is TGTGCCAGCAGACTAGCGGCTCGGAGGTTCTTC.

This clonotype was seen only a few times. The chain combines TRBV21-1 with TRBJ2-2; TRBD2 is the table's D call, not checked against the DNA. TRBV21-1 is described as a pseudogene. The CDR3 runs 21 residues. The CDR3 bases are TGTGCCAGCAGCAAAGTCCGGTGGCTAGCGGGAGACGGAGGGTGGGCCGGGGAGCTGTTTTTT. Protein: CASSKVRWLAGDGGWAGELFF.

A few counts support this clonotype. The chain is built from TRBV7-2 and TRBJ2-7; 8 nucleotides match TRBD1. Germline CDR1 is SGHTA and CDR2 is FQGNSA. The CDR3 contains 14 residues. Unmatched junction bases numbered 4, after V lost 2 bases and J lost 4 bases. The CDR3 sequence is CASSLRRGLYEQYF. As DNA, the CDR3 is TGTGCCAGCAGCTTACGCAGGGGGCTATACGAGCAGTACTTC.

V and J are TRBV3-1 and TRBJ2-1, with D possibly being TRBD1 or TRBD2 (5 bases each). The length of the CDR3 is 14 residues. Trimming pared 0 bases from V and 6 bases from J, leaving 9 bases between. Germline CDR1 is LGHDT and CDR2 is YNNKEL (reference sequence). The CDR3 sequence: CASSQEGVVNEQFF. The CDR3, as DNA: TGTGCCAGCAGCCAAGAGGGGGTGGTCAATGAGCAGTTCTTC.

This clonotype was counted a few times. The chain combines TRBV5-1 with TRBJ2-5; tentative D call: TRBD1 (6 bases). Trimming removed 5 bases at V and 1 base at J, with 12 bases between. The V gene's germline CDR1 is SGHRS and CDR2 YFSETQ. The CDR3 length is 14 residues. In nucleotides, the CDR3 is TGCGCCAGCAGTATAACAGGGTCCCAAGAGACCCAGTACTTC. This translates into CASSITGSQETQYF. Supplemented by reference TRBV5-1 and TRBJ2-5, the full variable domain reads KAGVTQTPRYLIKTRGQQVTLSCSPISGHRSVSWYQQTPGQGLQFLFEYFSETQRNKGNFPGRFSGRQFSNSRSEMNVSTLELGDSALYLCASSITGSQETQYFGPGTRLLVL.

The J gene is TRBJ2-7, the V gene TRBV20-1; perhaps D is TRBD1 or TRBD2 (5 bases each). Deletions cut 5 bases from V and 1 base from J, with 15 bases between. CDR3 length equals 14 residues. Germline V gene lookup returns CDR1 DFQATT and CDR2 SNEGSKA (reference sequence). The CDR3 loop reads CSAPAGAGSYEQYF. In nucleotides, the CDR3 is TGCAGTGCTCCGGCCGGGGCAGGGTCCTACGAGCAGTACTTC.

The genes are TRBV7-2 and TRBJ1-5, with D perhaps matching TRBD1 (5 bases). Germline lookup yields CDR1 SGHTA and CDR2 FQGNSA. V was clipped by 6 bases and J by 6 bases, with 21 bases between them. There are 16 residues in the CDR3. In nucleotides, the CDR3 is TGTGCCAGCAGTCATTCTAGCCGGGGGACGGGTCAGCCCCAGCATTTT. The encoded protein is CASSHSSRGTGQPQHF.

The V and J genes are TRBV6-6 and TRBJ2-7; 9 nucleotides line up with TRBD1. The CDR3 contains 13 residues. CDR1 is MNHNY and CDR2 is SVGAGI in the germline V gene (reference sequence). Trimming at V came to 7 bases and at J to 7 bases, leaving 8 bases not matched to a gene. CDR3 bases: TGTGCCAGCAATGGACAGGGGTATAGGGAGCAGTACTTC. It translates to CASNGQGYREQYF.

This clonotype was found once. The rearrangement uses TRBV20-1 and TRBJ2-1; TRBD2 agrees at 16 bases. Germline V gene lookup returns CDR1 DFQATT and CDR2 SNEGSKA (reference sequence). The CDR3 sequence is 15 residues long. The junction had 7 bases not matched to a gene; V was cut back by 6 bases and J by 8 bases. This chain's CDR3 is CSAGTSGRAWDEQFF. In DNA, the CDR3 is TGCAGTGCCGGGACTAGCGGGAGGGCTTGGGATGAGCAGTTCTTC.